This TCR beta chain came from a study of blood T cell repertoires in COVID-19. Study information: Collection of acute and convalescent COVID-19 samples took place in the United States, Italy and Spain. The analysed material was cDNA or gDNA that came from T cells, B-cell-depleted T cells, or PBMCs.

Methods used by the authors: Cell counts per sample came from amplifying reference gene primers. The protocol was immunoSEQ multiplex PCR, while the TCRdb copy is restricted to in-frame clones and leaves out a portion. V and J calls and clone size follow that table, whereas D and trimming were derived from the DNA. The data contain around 100,000 clones, about 90% of them singletons. This CDR3 is 16 amino acids long. Trimming at V came to 5 bases and at J to 7 bases, leaving 11 bases not matched to a gene. From germline, CDR1 is SGHVS and CDR2 FNYEAQ. This clone has just one count. The chain has TRBV7-6 and TRBJ1-2; TRBD1 aligns across 12 bases. This clonotype originated in a woman aged 55-69 years with acute or convalescent COVID-19. Sequencing was performed on peripheral blood. This CDR3 reads CASSTGSGTGGGGYTF. The CDR3 DNA reads TGTGCCAGCAGCACAGGGAGCGGGACAGGGGGCGGTGGCTACACCTTC.